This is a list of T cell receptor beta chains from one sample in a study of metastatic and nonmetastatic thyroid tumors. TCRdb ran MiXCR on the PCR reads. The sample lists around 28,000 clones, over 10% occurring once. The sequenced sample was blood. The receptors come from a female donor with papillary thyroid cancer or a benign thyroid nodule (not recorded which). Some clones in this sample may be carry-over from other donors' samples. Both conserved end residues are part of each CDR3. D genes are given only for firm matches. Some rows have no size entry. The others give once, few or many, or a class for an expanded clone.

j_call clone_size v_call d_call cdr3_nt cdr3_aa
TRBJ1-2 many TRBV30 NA TGTGCCTGGAGTGTTCAGACCGGCGGCTACACCTTC CAWSVQTGGYTF
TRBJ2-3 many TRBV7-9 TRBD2 TGTGCCAGCAGCCCCCGCGGGCTAGCGGGAGTATCTACGTATTTT CASSPRGLAGVSTYF
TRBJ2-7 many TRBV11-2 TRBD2 TGTGCCAGCAGCCGTTGGACCAGCGGGAGTTACTCCTACGAGCAGTACTTC CASSRWTSGSYSYEQYF
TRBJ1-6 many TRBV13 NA TGTGCCAGCAGCCTCGTGGGGGGGAGGAATTCACCCCTCCACTTT CASSLVGGRNSPLHF
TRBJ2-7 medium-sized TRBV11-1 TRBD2 TGTGCCAGCAGTCCTGGACTAGCGGACTACGAGCAGTACTTC CASSPGLADYEQYF
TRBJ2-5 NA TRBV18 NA TGTGCCAGCTCACCATCGACAAGGGCGGAGACCCAGTACTTC CASSPSTRAETQYF
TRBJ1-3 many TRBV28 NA TGTGCCAGCAGTTTGGGCGGCAGGAGTGGAAACACCATATATTTT CASSLGGRSGNTIYF
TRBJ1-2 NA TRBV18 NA TGTGCCAGCTCAGGACGGGGGGCGTATGTCTACACCTTC CASSGRGAYVYTF
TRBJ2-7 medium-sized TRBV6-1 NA TGTGCCAGCAGTGAAGGGGTCGGGGAATGGAGAGAGCAGTACTTC CASSEGVGEWREQYF
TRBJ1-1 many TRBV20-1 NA TGCAGTGCTAGAGATGGGTCTGACACTGAAGCTTTCTTT CSARDGSDTEAFF
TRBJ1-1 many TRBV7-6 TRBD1 TGTGCCAGCAGCCCGGGACAGAGGAACACTGAAGCTTTCTTT CASSPGQRNTEAFF
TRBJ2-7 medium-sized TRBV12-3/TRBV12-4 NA TGTGCCAGCAGTAAAGGACACGGTCGGCTCGAGCAGTACTTC CASSKGHGRLEQYF
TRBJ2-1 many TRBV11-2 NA TGTGCCAGCAGCTCCGGGGTTAAGGGGCCTAATGAGCAGTTCTTC CASSSGVKGPNEQFF
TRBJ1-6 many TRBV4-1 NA TGCGCCAGCAGCCAAGAATTAGGACAAACAAATTCACCCCTCCACTTT CASSQELGQTNSPLHF
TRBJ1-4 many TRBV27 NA TGTGCCAGCAGTTTATCGTTTAGGGGAAGTGAAAAACTGTTTTTT CASSLSFRGSEKLFF
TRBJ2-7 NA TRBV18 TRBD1 TGTGCCAGCTCACCCGGACAGGGGGCATACTATCAGTACTTC CASSPGQGAYYQYF
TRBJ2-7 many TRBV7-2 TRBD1 TGTGCCAGCAGCTTCCGGACAGGGGGCGAATACGAGCAGTACTTC CASSFRTGGEYEQYF
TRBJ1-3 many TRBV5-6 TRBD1 TGTGCCAGCAGCCCGGACAGGGGAGCTGGAAACACCATATATTTT CASSPDRGAGNTIYF
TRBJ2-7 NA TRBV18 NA TGTGCCAGCTCACCCACCGACATCTCCTACGAGCAGTACTTC CASSPTDISYEQYF
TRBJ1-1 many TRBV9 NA TGTGCCAGCAGCGTAGGGGAGACAGTTAATGAAGCTTTCTTT CASSVGETVNEAFF
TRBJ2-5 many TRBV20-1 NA TGCAGTGCTAGAGGGGTGGGGCCCCTCCGGACCCAGTACTTC CSARGVGPLRTQYF
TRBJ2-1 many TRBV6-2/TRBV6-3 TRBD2 TGTGCCAGCAGTCGGACTAGCAACTACAATGAGCAGTTCTTC CASSRTSNYNEQFF
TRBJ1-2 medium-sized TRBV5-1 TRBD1 TGCGCCAGCAGCTTGGCAGGGGGCAACTATGGCTACACCTTC CASSLAGGNYGYTF
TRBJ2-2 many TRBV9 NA TGTGCCAGCAGCGTAGGGTCCGGGGAGCTGTTTTTT CASSVGSGELFF
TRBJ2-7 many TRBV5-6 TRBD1 TGTGCCAGCAGCGTCCGGACAGGGTCTAGGGGCTCCTACGAGCAGTACTTC CASSVRTGSRGSYEQYF
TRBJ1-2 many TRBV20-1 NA TGCAGTGCTAGGGGGGGCGCCAGGCCAAATTATGGCTACACCTTC CSARGGARPNYGYTF
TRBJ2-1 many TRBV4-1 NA TGCGCCAGCAGCTACTCCTACAATGAGCAGTTCTTC CASSYSYNEQFF
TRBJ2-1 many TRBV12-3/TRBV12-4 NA TGTGCCAGCAGTTTGAGGGCTAGAACTAGCCCCTATTACTCCTACAATGAGCAGTTCTTC CASSLRARTSPYYSYNEQFF
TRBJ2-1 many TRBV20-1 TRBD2 TGCAGTGCGGCGGGACTAGCATATCTGGGGTTGGACAATGAGCAGTTCTTC CSAAGLAYLGLDNEQFF